The 30 T cell receptor beta chains presented below share a single source sample, sequenced in a study of long-term antiretroviral therapy in people with HIV. This was the immunoSEQ v3.0 assay at survey level. TCRdb's table, derived via immunoSEQ multiplex PCR, lists solely in-frame clones and lacks some. The sample lists 25,000 to 30,000 clones; around 93% were seen once. Sequenced material: unsorted PBMCs, taken 7.4 years after starting antiretroviral therapy. Receptors were obtained from a man between 45 and 60 years old with HIV.

The CDR3 DNA follows: TGTGCCAGCGAGGGCAGGGGGGGTTCACCCCTCCACTTT. This translates into CASEGRGGSPLHF. The rearrangement joins TRBV6-1 to TRBJ1-6; 7 bases match TRBD1. Germline V gene lookup returns CDR1 MNHNS and CDR2 SASEGT. This CDR3 region has 13 residues. V was clipped by 8 bases and J by 9 bases; unmatched bases: 7.

Only one count was recorded for this clone. This rearrangement joins TRBV6-4 to TRBJ1-2; the D gene is possibly TRBD1 (5 bases). Trimming took 6 bases from V and 8 from J, leaving 13 bases between them. The germline gives CDR1 MRHNA, CDR2 SNTAGT. The CDR3 is 12 amino acids. The CDR3 DNA sequence: TGTGCCAGCAGGGGGCGCGGAGAGGGCTACACCTTC. It codes for CASRGRGEGYTF.

A single count supports this clone. This sequence joins TRBV2 and TRBJ1-4, with a weak D call TRBD1 (6 bases). Germline V gene sequence: CDR1 SNHLY, CDR2 FYNNEI. V was trimmed by 6 bases and J by 6 bases, leaving 20 bases between them. The CDR3 consists of 16 residues. The CDR3 spells CASRAGKRGSHEKLFF. CDR3 DNA: TGTGCCAGCAGGGCCGGAAAGAGGGGGAGCCATGAAAAACTGTTTTTT.

The V call is TRBV30, the J call TRBJ1-1; 7 bases line up with TRBD1. The CDR3 sequence is 12 residues long. After removal of 5 bases from V and 4 bases from J, the junction contained 4 bases not matched to a gene. Germline V gene sequence: CDR1 GTSNPN, CDR2 SVGIG (reference sequence). The CDR3 region is CAWGDRVTEAFF. The CDR3 region has the DNA TGTGCCTGGGGGGACAGAGTCACTGAAGCTTTCTTT.

The genes are TRBV30 and TRBJ2-3; a possible D gene is TRBD1 (6 bases). V lost 1 base, J lost 6 bases, and 14 bases lay in between. Germline V gene lookup returns CDR1 GTSNPN and CDR2 SVGIG (reference sequence). The CDR3 is 14 residues long. The CDR3 protein is CAWSALGQGDTQYF. The CDR3 region has the DNA TGTGCCTGGAGTGCCTTAGGCCAGGGGGATACGCAGTATTTT.

This chain uses TRBV9 with TRBJ2-2, with D tentatively TRBD1 (5 bases). The CDR3 contains 16 residues. Germline loops: CDR1 SGDLS, CDR2 YYNGEE. V shed 3 bases and J shed 0 bases, with 12 bases lying between them. CDR3 amino acids: CASSDPGFPNTGELFF. The CDR3 coding sequence is TGTGCCAGCAGCGATCCAGGGTTCCCGAACACCGGGGAGCTGTTTTTT.

The chain joins TRBV29-1 to TRBJ2-1; D ambiguous. From germline, CDR1 is SQVTM and CDR2 ANQGSEA. CDR3 length equals 12 residues. With 3 bases removed from V and 0 bases from J, the gap between germline ends came to 3 bases. The CDR3 sequence: CSVERSYNEQFF. The CDR3 DNA reads TGCAGCGTTGAGCGCTCCTACAATGAGCAGTTCTTC.

J is TRBJ1-2 and V is TRBV7-8, with D tentatively TRBD1 (5 bases). Germline assignment: CDR1 SGHVS and CDR2 FQNEAQ. V was cut by 6 bases and J by 5 bases, with 13 bases left in between. The CDR3 consists of 13 residues. CDR3 DNA: TGTGCCAGCAGGGCATCCGGGGGGTATGGCTACACCTTC. Encoded protein: CASRASGGYGYTF. Looking up the rest from reference TRBV7-8 and TRBJ1-2 gives the full variable domain: GAGVSQSPRYKVAKRGQDVALRCDPISGHVSLFWYQQALGQGPEFLTYFQNEAQLDKSGLPSDRFFAERPEGSVSTLKIQRTQQEDSAVYLCASRASGGYGYTFGSGTRLTVV.

J is TRBJ2-3 and V is TRBV7-2, with 8 bases identical to TRBD2. After removal of 1 base from V and 11 bases from J, the junction contained 11 bases not matched to a gene. Looked up from germline, CDR1 is SGHTA and CDR2 is FQGNSA. The CDR3 has 15 amino acids. CDR3 protein: CASSLEGRGGREQYF. In DNA, the CDR3 is TGTGCCAGCAGCTTAGAGGGTCGGGGGGGGAGGGAGCAGTATTTT.

The rearrangement uses TRBV28 and TRBJ1-5; D is uncertain. CDR1 MDHEN and CDR2 SYDVKM come from the germline V gene. The V and J ends lost 6 bases and 4 bases respectively, with 10 bases between them. This CDR3 is 13 amino acids long. CDR3 sequence reads: CASRGPLNQPQHF. The CDR3 nucleotides are TGTGCCAGCAGGGGTCCCCTAAATCAGCCCCAGCATTTT.

The chain combines TRBV14 with TRBJ2-7; a weak D match, TRBD1 (6 bases). Germline V gene data show CDR1 as SGHDN and CDR2 as FVKESK. The CDR3 extends over 12 amino acids. V lost 1 base, J lost 7 bases, and 8 bases lay in between. CDR3 bases: TGTGCCAGCAGCCAAGCTCAGGGGGAGCAGTACTTC. Amino acid sequence: CASSQAQGEQYF. Full variable domain (missing parts from reference TRBV14 and TRBJ2-7): EAGVTQFPSHSVIEKGQTVTLRCDPISGHDNLYWYRRVMGKEIKFLLHFVKESKQDESGMPNNRFLAERTGGTYSTLKVQPAELEDSGVYFCASSQAQGEQYFGPGTRLTVT.

This chain links TRBV2 with TRBJ1-1, with D possibly matching TRBD1 (6 bases). Trimming pared 6 bases from V and 7 bases from J, leaving 15 bases between. In germline, CDR1 is SNHLY, CDR2 FYNNEI. This CDR3 has 13 residues. The CDR3 spells CASSLQGSGEAFF. Written as DNA, the CDR3 is TGTGCCAGCAGCCTACAGGGAAGTGGTGAAGCTTTCTTT. The full variable domain, with the rest looked up from reference TRBV2 and TRBJ1-1, is EPEVTQTPSHQVTQMGQEVILRCVPISNHLYFYWYRQILGQKVEFLVSFYNNEISEKSEIFDDQFSVERPDGSNFTLKIRSTKLEDSAMYFCASSLQGSGEAFFGQGTRLTVV.

The chain links TRBV19 to TRBJ2-3; D possibly corresponds to TRBD2 (5 bases). In germline, CDR1 is LNHDA, CDR2 SQIVND (reference sequence). With 5 bases removed from V and 0 bases from J, the gap between germline ends came to 12 bases. The length of the CDR3 is 15 residues. DNA for the CDR3: TGTGCCAGTAGTGACGAGGGTTCCAGCACAGATACGCAGTATTTT. Its translation is CASSDEGSSTDTQYF. Together with reference TRBV19 and TRBJ2-3, the CDR3 gives the full variable domain: DGGITQSPKYLFRKEGQNVTLSCEQNLNHDAMYWYRQDPGQGLRLIYYSQIVNDFQKGDIAEGYSVSREKKESFPLTVTSAQKNPTAFYLCASSDEGSSTDTQYFGPGTRLTVL.

The chain uses TRBV5-1 and TRBJ2-1; 7 bases are shared with TRBD2. Germline values: CDR1 SGHRS, CDR2 YFSETQ. The CDR3 totals 15 residues. V shed 4 bases, J shed 3 bases, and the junction held 7 bases outside the gene matches. The CDR3 loop is CASSPGRADYNEQFF. CDR3 nucleotides: TGCGCCAGCAGCCCAGGGAGGGCCGACTACAATGAGCAGTTCTTC.

In this sample, this clone turned up a few times. The identical CDR3 is also encoded by other nucleotide sequences in the sample. The CDR3 DNA sequence: TGTGCCAGCAGCTCAGGGGTTAACACCGGGGAGCTGTTTTTT. This gives the protein CASSSGVNTGELFF. This chain links TRBV7-3 with TRBJ2-2; D may be TRBD1 (6 bases). There are 14 residues in the CDR3. The V gene lost 4 bases and the J gene lost 2 bases, with 8 bases spanning the gap. CDR1 SGHTA and CDR2 FQGTGA come from the germline V gene. The variable domain in full, with the rest retrieved from reference TRBV7-3 and TRBJ2-2, is GAGVSQTPSNKVTEKGKYVELRCDPISGHTALYWYRQSLGQGPEFLIYFQGTGAADDSGLPNDRFFAVRPEGSVSTLKIQRTERGDSAVYLCASSSGVNTGELFFGEGSRLTVL.

The J gene is TRBJ2-7, the V gene TRBV19, with D maybe TRBD2 (5 bases). Germline V CDR1 and CDR2: LNHDA, SQIVND (reference sequence). The CDR3 runs 14 residues. With 4 bases removed from V and 0 bases from J, the gap between germline ends came to 10 bases. The CDR3 loop reads CASSKDSLSYEQYF. The CDR3 coding sequence is TGTGCCAGTAGTAAGGACTCCCTCTCCTACGAGCAGTACTTC.

The chain carries TRBV27 and TRBJ1-5, with D possibly being TRBD1 (5 bases). Germline loops: CDR1 MNHEY, CDR2 SMNVEV (reference sequence). The CDR3 loop spans 14 amino acids. Deletions cut 5 bases from V and 7 bases from J, with 15 bases between. CDR3 residues: CASSPVLDIQPQHF. The DNA of the CDR3 is TGTGCCAGCAGTCCCGTTTTGGACATCCAGCCCCAGCATTTT.

The DNA for the CDR3 is TGTGCCAGCAGCCCCCCGGGAGCGGGGGCCCTCCTGGGCGGGGAGCTGTTTTTT. Its translation: CASSPPGAGALLGGELFF. V and J are TRBV27 and TRBJ2-2; 8 nucleotides match TRBD2. The junction had 19 bases not matched to a gene; V was cut back by 6 bases and J by 7 bases. From germline, CDR1 is MNHEY and CDR2 SMNVEV (reference sequence). There are 18 residues in the CDR3.

The chain links TRBV19 to TRBJ1-2; D is unclear. Trimming took 1 base from V and 0 from J, leaving 24 bases between them. Germline assignment: CDR1 LNHDA and CDR2 SQIVND (reference sequence). This CDR3 spans 20 amino acids. CDR3 region: CASSIGAPAALARTNYGYTF. CDR3 sequence (DNA): TGTGCCAGTAGTATAGGAGCCCCCGCGGCGCTTGCTCGAACTAACTATGGCTACACCTTC.

J is TRBJ2-3 and V is TRBV5-1, with no clear D. V lost 4 bases and J 4 bases, leaving 10 bases between the germline ends. CDR1 SGHRS and CDR2 YFSETQ come from the germline V gene. The CDR3 sequence is 13 residues long. This chain's CDR3 is CASSHLGPDTQYF. The CDR3 DNA is TGCGCCAGCAGCCACCTAGGCCCAGATACGCAGTATTTT.

The chain uses TRBV5-1 and TRBJ2-1; TRBD1 agrees at 9 bases. CDR1 and CDR2 from the germline V gene are SGHRS and YFSETQ. This CDR3 has 16 amino acids. The V gene end was trimmed by 4 bases and the J gene end by 2 bases; junction bases not matched to a gene: 7. The CDR3 is CASSLTWDRAYNEQFF. CDR3 nucleotide sequence: TGCGCCAGCAGCCTGACTTGGGACAGGGCCTACAATGAGCAGTTCTTC.

J is TRBJ2-2 and V is TRBV28; D is ambiguous. Trimming took off 3 bases at V and 3 bases at J, with 5 bases between the two ends. CDR1 MDHEN and CDR2 SYDVKM come from the germline V gene. The CDR3 length is 13 residues. Here the CDR3 DNA reads TGTGCCAGCAGTTTGGATTACACCGGGGAGCTGTTTTTT. It encodes CASSLDYTGELFF.

The chain uses TRBV15 and TRBJ1-3; possible D gene TRBD1, 5 bases. CDR1 and CDR2 (germline): LNHNV, YYDKDF (reference sequence). The germline V and J ends were trimmed by 0 bases and 0 bases, with 9 bases remaining between them. The CDR3 is made up of 16 amino acids. This CDR3 is CATSRERGGSGNTIYF. As DNA, the CDR3 is TGTGCCACCAGCAGAGAAAGGGGCGGCTCTGGAAACACCATATATTTT.

The V call is TRBV4-3, the J call TRBJ2-2, with D possibly matching TRBD1 (6 bases). Germline loops: CDR1 LGHNA, CDR2 YSLEER. V gave up 1 base and J gave up 3 bases, with 9 bases separating them. CDR3 length: 15 residues. This CDR3 is CASSQVRGYTGELFF. CDR3 DNA: TGCGCCAGCAGCCAAGTTAGGGGGTACACCGGGGAGCTGTTTTTT.

The rearrangement uses TRBV28 and TRBJ1-2; D is unresolved. CDR1 MDHEN and CDR2 SYDVKM come from the germline V gene. The ends were cut back, 5 bases at V and 6 bases at J, with 13 bases in the middle. This CDR3 region has 13 residues. CDR3 nucleotides: TGTGCCAGCAGTCCAACCGGGTTCCATGGCTACACCTTC. Its translation: CASSPTGFHGYTF.

The chain joins TRBV6-5 to TRBJ1-3, with D possibly being TRBD1 (5 bases). Deletions cut 2 bases from V and 0 bases from J, with 8 bases between. Germline assignment: CDR1 MNHEY and CDR2 SVGAGI. The CDR3 covers 15 residues. The CDR3 bases are TGTGCCAGCAGTTACGGAGGGACCTCTGGAAACACCATATATTTT. Its translation: CASSYGGTSGNTIYF.

This rearrangement joins TRBV6-5 to TRBJ2-5, with 7 bases matching TRBD1. Germline V lookup: CDR1 MNHEY, CDR2 SVGAGI. V was clipped by 3 bases and J by 6 bases; unmatched bases: 10. The CDR3 loop spans 15 amino acids. The CDR3 DNA sequence: TGTGCCAGCAGTTATAAGGGGGCGCGTACGCAGACCCAGTACTTC. Protein sequence: CASSYKGARTQTQYF.

The J gene is TRBJ2-3, the V gene TRBV7-9, with 8 bases that match TRBD2. Germline V gene data show CDR1 as SEHNR and CDR2 as FQNEAQ (reference sequence). There are 15 residues in the CDR3. V dropped 5 bases and J dropped 3; count of bases not matched to a gene: 7. DNA of the CDR3: TGTGCCAGCAGCCTCGGGGGGGCGCTTACAGATACGCAGTATTTT. Protein product: CASSLGGALTDTQYF.

The V call is TRBV30, the J call TRBJ1-5; D call uncertain. Trimming left V 0 bases short and J 6 bases short, with 9 bases between. This CDR3 is built from 13 residues. Germline assignment: CDR1 GTSNPN and CDR2 SVGIG (reference sequence). CDR3 nucleotides: TGTGCCTGGAGTGTACAAGACGGTCAGCCCCAGCATTTT. Translation: CAWSVQDGQPQHF. The full variable domain, with the rest looked up from reference TRBV30 and TRBJ1-5, is SQTIHQWPATLVQPVGSPLSLECTVEGTSNPNLYWYRQAAGRGLQLLFYSVGIGQISSEVPQNLSASRPQDRQFILSSKKLLLSDSGFYLCAWSVQDGQPQHFGDGTRLSIL.

The chain carries TRBV29-1 and TRBJ1-1; TRBD1 might be the D (6 bases). The CDR3 spans 13 residues. Trimming left V 7 bases short and J 1 base short, with 13 bases between. Germline V lookup: CDR1 SQVTM, CDR2 ANQGSEA. DNA for the CDR3: TGCAGCGGTGGACAGTTCCCGAACACTGAAGCTTTCTTT. This translates into CSGGQFPNTEAFF.